Listed below are T cell receptor beta chains from one sample, sequenced in a study of T cell responses to AZD1222 COVID-19 vaccine. Clones were read by immunoSEQ multiplex PCR, and TCRdb kept only the in-frame ones, dropping some. The sample contains about 150,000 clones, about 90% of which appear only once. Material: peripheral blood, obtained 28 days after the second AZD1222 dose. These receptors all come from an adult who received the AZD1222 COVID-19 vaccine. Each CDR3 is given without its conserved first and last residue. The order of the fields is J gene, V gene, CDR3 protein.

j_gene: TRBJ2-3
v_gene: TRBV6-5
CDR3aa: ASSFYSTDTQY

j_gene: TRBJ2-1
v_gene: TRBV9
CDR3aa: ASSATSGVAHEQF

j_gene: TRBJ1-2
v_gene: TRBV19
CDR3aa: ASSIAGGFYGYT

j_gene: TRBJ1-5
v_gene: TRBV28
CDR3aa: ASSFLGAGGQPQH

j_gene: TRBJ2-1
v_gene: TRBV30
CDR3aa: AWSVGRGEQF

j_gene: TRBJ2-7
v_gene: TRBV6-5
CDR3aa: ASSPDSDGIYEQY

j_gene: TRBJ2-5
v_gene: TRBV18
CDR3aa: ASSPRGGVQETQY

j_gene: TRBJ2-7
v_gene: TRBV28
CDR3aa: ASSLGSPYEQY

j_gene: TRBJ2-5
v_gene: TRBV27
CDR3aa: ASSPEAPGIRETQY

j_gene: TRBJ2-1
v_gene: TRBV3-1/TRBV3-2
CDR3aa: ASSPKGQGPDEQF

j_gene: TRBJ1-4
v_gene: TRBV6-1
CDR3aa: ASSERQGTSLATNEKLF

j_gene: TRBJ1-1
v_gene: TRBV11-3
CDR3aa: ASSLEKGGGTEAF

j_gene: TRBJ1-6
v_gene: TRBV27
CDR3aa: ASSLRVVDSPLH

j_gene: TRBJ2-1
v_gene: TRBV7-7
CDR3aa: ASSLNRDYGQYNEQF

j_gene: TRBJ2-2
v_gene: TRBV4-1
CDR3aa: ASSQAVRAGELF

j_gene: TRBJ2-7
v_gene: TRBV30
CDR3aa: AWMGWGRGSTGYEQY

j_gene: TRBJ2-3
v_gene: TRBV7-6
CDR3aa: ASSRDRGPSTDTQY

j_gene: TRBJ2-7
v_gene: TRBV5-8
CDR3aa: ASRRGAGGMYEQY

j_gene: TRBJ1-5
v_gene: TRBV6-2/TRBV6-3
CDR3aa: ASSSPGGSQPQH

j_gene: TRBJ2-5
v_gene: TRBV4-2
CDR3aa: ASSQDPSGGKETQY